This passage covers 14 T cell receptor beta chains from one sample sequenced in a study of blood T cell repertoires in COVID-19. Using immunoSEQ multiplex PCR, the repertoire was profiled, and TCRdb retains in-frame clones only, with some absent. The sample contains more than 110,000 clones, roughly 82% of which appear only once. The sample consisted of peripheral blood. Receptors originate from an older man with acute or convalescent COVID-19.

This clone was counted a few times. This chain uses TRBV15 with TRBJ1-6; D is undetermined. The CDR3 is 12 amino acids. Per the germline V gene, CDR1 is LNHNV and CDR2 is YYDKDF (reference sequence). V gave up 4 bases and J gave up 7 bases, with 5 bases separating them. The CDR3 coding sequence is TGTGCCACCAGCACGGAGAATTCACCCCTCCACTTT. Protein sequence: CATSTENSPLHF.

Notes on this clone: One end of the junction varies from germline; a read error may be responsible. The CDR3 reads CASSNPGEPQYF. The CDR3 DNA is TGTGCCAGCAGTAATCCTGGAGAGCCCCAGTACTTC. This rearrangement joins TRBV6-2 or TRBV6-3 to TRBJ2-5; D uncertain. CDR1 and CDR2 from the germline V gene are MNHEY and SVGEGT. The CDR3 sequence is 12 residues long.

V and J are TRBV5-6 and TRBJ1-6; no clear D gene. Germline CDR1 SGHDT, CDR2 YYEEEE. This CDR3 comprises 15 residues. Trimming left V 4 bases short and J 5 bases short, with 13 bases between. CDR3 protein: CASSLRGGNNSPLHF. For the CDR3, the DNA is TGTGCCAGCAGCCTCCGGGGTGGTAATAATTCACCCCTCCACTTT.

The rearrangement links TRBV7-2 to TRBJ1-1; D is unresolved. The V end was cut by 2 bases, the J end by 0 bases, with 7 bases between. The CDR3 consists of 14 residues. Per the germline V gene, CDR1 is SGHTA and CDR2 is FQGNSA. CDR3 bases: TGTGCCAGCAGCTTATCCGGGATGAACACTGAAGCTTTCTTT. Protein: CASSLSGMNTEAFF. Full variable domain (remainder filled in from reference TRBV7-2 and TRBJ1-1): GAGVSQSPSNKVTEKGKDVELRCDPISGHTALYWYRQSLGQGLEFLIYFQGNSAPDKSGLPSDRFSAERTGGSVSTLTIQRTQQEDSAVYLCASSLSGMNTEAFFGQGTRLTVV.

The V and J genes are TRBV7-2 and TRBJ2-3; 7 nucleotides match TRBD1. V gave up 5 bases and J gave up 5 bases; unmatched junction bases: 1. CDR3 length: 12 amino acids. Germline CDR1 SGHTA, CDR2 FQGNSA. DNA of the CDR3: TGTGCCAGCAGCCGACAGGGAGATACGCAGTATTTT. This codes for CASSRQGDTQYF.

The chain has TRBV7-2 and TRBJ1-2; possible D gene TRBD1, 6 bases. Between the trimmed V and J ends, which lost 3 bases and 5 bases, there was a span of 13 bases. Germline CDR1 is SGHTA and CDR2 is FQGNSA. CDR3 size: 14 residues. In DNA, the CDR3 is TGTGCCAGCAGCTTCACAGGGCCCACATATGGCTACACCTTC. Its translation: CASSFTGPTYGYTF.

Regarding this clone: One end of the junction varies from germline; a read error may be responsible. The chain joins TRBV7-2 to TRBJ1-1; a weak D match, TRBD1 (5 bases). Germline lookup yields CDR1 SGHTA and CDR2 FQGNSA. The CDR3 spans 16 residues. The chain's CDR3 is CASSLGGNRMNTEAFF. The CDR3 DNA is TGTGCCAGCAGTTTAGGAGGAAACAGGATGAACACTGAAGCTTTCTTT.

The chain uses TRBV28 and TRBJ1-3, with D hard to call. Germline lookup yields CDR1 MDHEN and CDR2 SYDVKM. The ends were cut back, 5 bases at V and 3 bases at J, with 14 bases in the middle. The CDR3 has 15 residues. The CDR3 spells CASSPLDSFGNTIYF. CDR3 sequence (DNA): TGTGCCAGCAGTCCACTCGATTCCTTTGGAAACACCATATATTTT.

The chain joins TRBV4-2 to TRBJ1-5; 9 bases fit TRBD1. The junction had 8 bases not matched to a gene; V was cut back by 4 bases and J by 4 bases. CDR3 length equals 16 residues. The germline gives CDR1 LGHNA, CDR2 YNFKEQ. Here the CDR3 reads CASSPAGQGGNQPQHF. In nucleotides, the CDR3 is TGTGCCAGCAGCCCAGCGGGACAGGGAGGTAATCAGCCCCAGCATTTT.

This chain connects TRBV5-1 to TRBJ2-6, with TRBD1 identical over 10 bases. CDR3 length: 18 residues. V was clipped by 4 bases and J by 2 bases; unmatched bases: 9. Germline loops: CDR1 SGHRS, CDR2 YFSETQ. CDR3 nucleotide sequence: TGCGCCAGCAGCGCTACCGGGACAGGGGAAGCTGGGGCCAACGTCCTGACTTTC. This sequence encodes CASSATGTGEAGANVLTF.

The CDR3 region is CASSRNGRLTDTQYF. The CDR3 DNA sequence: TGTGCCAGCAGCCGCAATGGGAGACTAACAGATACGCAGTATTTT. V gene TRBV6-2 or TRBV6-3 combines with J gene TRBJ2-3, with a weak D call TRBD2 (5 bases). The CDR3 covers 15 residues. V was pared by 6 bases and J by 3 bases, with 16 bases between. CDR1 and CDR2 (germline): MNHEY, SVGEGT.

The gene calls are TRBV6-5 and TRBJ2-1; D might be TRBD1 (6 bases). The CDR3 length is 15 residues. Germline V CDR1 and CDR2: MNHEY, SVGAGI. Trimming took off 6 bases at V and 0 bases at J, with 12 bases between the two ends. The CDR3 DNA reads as TGTGCCAGCAGCCCCGACAGGAGCTCCTACAATGAGCAGTTCTTC. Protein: CASSPDRSSYNEQFF.

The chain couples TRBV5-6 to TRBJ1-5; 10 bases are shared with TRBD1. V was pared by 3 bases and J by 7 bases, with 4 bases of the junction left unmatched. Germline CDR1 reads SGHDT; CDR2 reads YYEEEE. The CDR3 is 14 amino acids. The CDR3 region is CASSSGTGVQPQHF. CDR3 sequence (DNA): TGTGCCAGCAGCTCCGGGACAGGGGTCCAGCCCCAGCATTTT. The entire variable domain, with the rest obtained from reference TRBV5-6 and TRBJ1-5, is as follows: DAGVTQSPTHLIKTRGQQVTLRCSPKSGHDTVSWYQQALGQGPQFIFQYYEEEERQRGNFPDRFSGHQFPNYSSELNVNALLLGDSALYLCASSSGTGVQPQHFGDGTRLSIL.

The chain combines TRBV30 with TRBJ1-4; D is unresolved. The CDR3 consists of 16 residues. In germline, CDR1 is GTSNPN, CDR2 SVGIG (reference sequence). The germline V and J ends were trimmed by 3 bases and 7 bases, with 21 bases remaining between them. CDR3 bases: TGTGCCTGGAGCCCGGGTTGGCGCGAGAGGGCTGAAAAACTGTTTTTT. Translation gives CAWSPGWRERAEKLFF. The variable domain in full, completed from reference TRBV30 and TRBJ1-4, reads SQTIHQWPATLVQPVGSPLSLECTVEGTSNPNLYWYRQAAGRGLQLLFYSVGIGQISSEVPQNLSASRPQDRQFILSSKKLLLSDSGFYLCAWSPGWRERAEKLFFGSGTQLSVL.